This T cell receptor beta chain comes out of a study of cytomegalovirus exposure and HLA in healthy donors. The wider study: An early data release held tens of millions of unique TCRs from HLA-typed donors.

Though probably carrying unrecorded immune exposures, donors were nominally healthy at sampling. PCR amplification relied on 60 Vbeta primers (plus 13 Jbeta primers). Data came from immunoSEQ multiplex PCR; TCRdb stores just in-frame clones and leaves some out. The table lists about 180,000 clones, about 80% of them singletons. Trimming shortened V by 3 bases and J by 0 bases, and 13 bases separated the two germline ends. CDR3 length: 16 residues. The germline V gene has CDR1 SGDLS and CDR2 YYNGEE. Study outcomes and limitations: According to an earlier analysis, most TCR beta V segments yielded productive rearrangements about 87% or about 30% of the time. A few chains tied to CMV proved CMV antigen-specific in vitro.

Regarding this clone: Antigen: not known.

The sample consisted of PBMCs. V is TRBV9 and J is TRBJ2-1; perhaps TRBD1 as D (5 bases). The sequence was collected from a woman aged 25 to 39 in good health and CMV-seronegative. The CDR3 DNA sequence: TGTGCCAGCAGCGCATCTGGGGCCAACTCCTACAATGAGCAGTTCTTC. Translated: CASSASGANSYNEQFF.